The text below deals with one T cell receptor beta chain. Its antigen remains unknown. Between the trimmed V and J ends, which lost 4 bases and 2 bases, there was a span of 13 bases. Germline lookup yields CDR1 SGHNT and CDR2 YYREEE (reference sequence). This CDR3 has 14 residues. The entry originates in a study of cytomegalovirus exposure and HLA in healthy donors. PCR was performed using 60 Vbeta and 13 Jbeta primers. Measured with immunoSEQ multiplex PCR; TCRdb has only the in-frame clones, and not every one. Among over 90,000 clones listed, around three quarters were seen once. Notes on the study in general: Data from an earlier analysis indicated that most TCR beta V segments were productive either about 87% or about 30% of the time. One later analysis reportedly identified an Asian-associated ancestry cluster that showed fewer N-insertions than the roughly 720-donor mean.

Sequenced input: PBMCs. The receptor was isolated from a woman aged 50 to 60 in good health and CMV-seropositive. This chain joins TRBV5-4 and TRBJ2-7; D is perhaps TRBD1 (5 bases). The CDR3 sequence: CASSPARGAYEQYF. CDR3 bases: TGTGCCAGCAGCCCAGCTAGGGGTGCCTACGAGCAGTACTTC.